The following is a T cell receptor (beta chain) sequence with its context. The antigen is not known. Germline CDR1 SEHNR, CDR2 FQNEAQ (reference sequence). The CDR3 consists of 20 residues. The TRB cDNA libraries were prepared by 5' RACE with UMI labels. TCRdb re-called the 5' RACE reads; every CDR3 protein appears as one record, without DNA. The repertoire table contains approximately 140,000 distinct CDR3 sequences. The sample originates from a study of CXCR3-negative and CXCR3-positive naive CD8 T cells. Notes on the study in general: TRB CDR3s of CXCR3-positive naive cells were more hydrophobic than those of CXCR3-negative naive cells. Naive subsets had comparable surface CD5; TCR strength was inferred from TRB CDR3 properties. Most assays used freshly isolated PBMCs, as cryopreservation partially reduced CXCR3.

This sequence originates from a human donor in good health. Some clones in this sample may be carry-over from other donors' samples. The sample was naive CXCR3+ CD8+ T cells from blood. Indicated subset: CD45RO-CCR7+CD27+CD95- naive CD8+ T cells expressing CXCR3 (TNR3+). The chain is built from TRBV7-9 and TRBJ2-6; lacking DNA, the TRBD1 call made by TCRdb goes unchecked. CDR3 sequence: CASSSRLGDRDSSGANVLTF.